These 26 T cell receptor beta chains originate from one sample sequenced in a study of T cells in Graves' hyperthyroidism and ophthalmopathy. From RNA transcripts, TCR beta CDR3 regions were amplified. First-round RT-PCR of the TCR CDR3 relied on the HTBI primer set. TCRdb recomputed calls from the multiplex PCR reads with MiXCR, one row per CDR3 protein. The sample lists approximately 380,000 distinct CDR3 sequences; 15% to 20% were seen once. Sequences were obtained from blood. These receptor sequences come from a man aged 18 to 29 with Graves' ophthalmopathy.

The sample holds a few counts of this clonotype. The rearrangement uses TRBV9 and TRBJ1-2, with unresolved D. V gave up 4 bases and J gave up 0 bases, with 16 bases separating them. CDR1 SGDLS and CDR2 YYNGEE come from the germline V gene. The CDR3 runs 16 residues. CDR3 residues: CASSPGPDLPNYGYTF. CDR3 bases: TGTGCCAGCAGCCCTGGACCGGACTTACCTAACTATGGCTACACCTTC.

V and J are TRBV19 and TRBJ2-7, with a possible D match to TRBD1 (6 bases). Trimming pared 4 bases from V and 2 bases from J, leaving 12 bases between. The CDR3 is 14 amino acids. From germline, CDR1 is LNHDA and CDR2 SQIVND (reference sequence). The CDR3 region has the DNA TGTGCCAGTAGTACCGAACAGGGAACCTACGAGCAGTACTTC. Translating it yields CASSTEQGTYEQYF.

This rearrangement joins TRBV2 to TRBJ2-7, with D possibly matching TRBD1 (5 bases). The CDR3 totals 16 residues. Looked up from germline, CDR1 is SNHLY and CDR2 is FYNNEI. The V gene lost 3 bases and the J gene lost 0 bases, with 15 bases spanning the gap. CDR3 coding DNA: TGTGCCAGCAGTGATCCGACAGAGGTTAGCTCCTACGAGCAGTACTTC. Translating it yields CASSDPTEVSSYEQYF.

The chain employs TRBV12-3 or TRBV12-4 and TRBJ2-7; TRBD2 matches 7 bases. The CDR3 contains 11 residues. The ends lost 6 bases at V and 6 bases at J; junction bases unmatched: 2. The CDR3 DNA is TGTGCCAGCAGCGGGGGGAGCGAGCAGTACTTC. This gives the protein CASSGGSEQYF.

This chain uses TRBV6-5 with TRBJ2-7; possibly TRBD2 for D (6 bases). The V and J ends lost 0 bases and 5 bases respectively, with 11 bases between them. Germline lookup yields CDR1 MNHEY and CDR2 SVGAGI. This CDR3 has 14 residues. The CDR3: CASSYSTSGNEQYF. The CDR3 coding sequence is TGTGCCAGCAGTTACTCGACTAGTGGCAACGAGCAGTACTTC.

V and J are TRBV6-1 and TRBJ2-1, with D unclear. This CDR3 comprises 16 residues. The V end lost 5 bases, the J end lost 0 bases, and 14 bases lay between the germline ends. The V gene's germline CDR1 is MNHNS and CDR2 SASEGT. CDR3 nucleotides: TGTGCCAGCAGTCCGTACGGCCTGAGCTCCTACAATGAGCAGTTCTTC. Translated, it gives CASSPYGLSSYNEQFF.

The chain links TRBV20-1 to TRBJ2-5; D is possibly TRBD1 or TRBD2 (7 bases each). Germline V gene lookup returns CDR1 DFQATT and CDR2 SNEGSKA (reference sequence). V lost 5 bases and J lost 0, with 13 bases in between. This CDR3 comprises 14 residues. The CDR3 DNA reads TGCAGTGCTCCCCAGGGGGGGTACCAAGAGACCCAGTACTTC. Translating gives CSAPQGGYQETQYF.

This clonotype has more than one count but fewer than ten. This sequence joins TRBV4-1 and TRBJ2-3, with TRBD2 identical over 9 bases. There are 15 residues in the CDR3. Germline V gene data show CDR1 as MGHRA and CDR2 as YSYEKL. Trimming at V came to 6 bases and at J to 7 bases, leaving 11 bases not matched to a gene. As DNA, the CDR3 is TGCGCCAGCAGACAACCGCGCGGGGGGGCGAATACGCAGTATTTT. As protein: CASRQPRGGANTQYF.

This clonotype was found many times. The rearrangement uses TRBV13 and TRBJ2-1; D unclear. Germline V gives CDR1 PRHDT, CDR2 FYEKMQ (reference sequence). V was pared by 5 bases and J by 5 bases, with 4 bases between. The length of the CDR3 is 11 residues. CDR3 protein: CASSGHNEQFF. CDR3 DNA sequence: TGTGCCAGCAGCGGACACAATGAGCAGTTCTTC. Together with reference TRBV13 and TRBJ2-1, the CDR3 gives the full variable domain: AAGVIQSPRHLIKEKRETATLKCYPIPRHDTVYWYQQGPGQDPQFLISFYEKMQSDKGSIPDRFSAQQFSDYHSELNMSSLELGDSALYFCASSGHNEQFFGPGTRLTVL.

This clonotype was detected many times. V is TRBV2 and J is TRBJ1-2, with 7 bases identical to TRBD1. J was trimmed by 7 bases and V by 2 bases; bases with no gene match: 4. CDR1 is SNHLY and CDR2 is FYNNEI in the germline V gene. The CDR3 totals 13 residues. The CDR3 reads CASSEQGGGGYTF. The CDR3 region has the DNA TGTGCCAGCAGTGAACAGGGGGGGGGTGGCTACACCTTC.

This clonotype was counted ten times or more. CDR3 region: CASSLVEASGTEAFF. Here the CDR3 DNA reads TGTGCCAGCAGCTTAGTTGAGGCCTCGGGCACTGAAGCTTTCTTT. The rearrangement uses TRBV7-2 and TRBJ1-1, with D unclear. CDR3 size: 15 residues. Trimming stripped 1 base from V and 4 bases from J, with 13 bases between. Germline CDR1 reads SGHTA; CDR2 reads FQGNSA.

The chain recombines TRBV9 with TRBJ2-1; D is tentatively TRBD1 or TRBD2 (6 bases each). Germline lookup yields CDR1 SGDLS and CDR2 YYNGEE. This CDR3 has 14 residues. V lost 3 bases, J lost 9 bases, and 16 bases lay in between. CDR3 nucleotides: TGTGCCAGCAGCGGGAGGGCAGGGGCTTCTGAGCAGTTCTTC. Translated, it gives CASSGRAGASEQFF.

This clonotype appeared a single time. This CDR3 fails to terminate in the conserved phenylalanine or tryptophan, so it likely reflects a read error. This chain joins TRBV4-1 and TRBJ1-5, with 7 bases lining up with TRBD1. In germline, CDR1 is MGHRA, CDR2 YSYEKL. CDR3 size: 15 residues. The V segment lost 3 bases and the J segment 2 bases; nucleotides outside the gene matches: 4. Written as DNA, the CDR3 is TGCGCCAGCAGCCACCGGGGACAGCGCAATCAGCCCCAGCATTCT. It yields the protein CASSHRGQRNQPQHS.

The rearrangement uses TRBV5-8 and TRBJ2-5; D remains unclear. The CDR3 is made up of 15 amino acids. The germline gives CDR1 SGHTS, CDR2 YDEGEE. The V end was cut by 2 bases, the J end by 0 bases, with 11 bases between. The CDR3 loop reads CASSFELGHQETQYF. In DNA form, the CDR3 reads TGTGCCAGCAGCTTTGAGCTCGGCCACCAAGAGACCCAGTACTTC. Full variable domain (outside the CDR3, taken from reference TRBV5-8 and TRBJ2-5): EAGVTQSPTHLIKTRGQQATLRCSPISGHTSVYWYQQALGLGLQFLLWYDEGEERNRGNFPPRFSGRQFPNYSSELNVNALELEDSALYLCASSFELGHQETQYFGPGTRLLVL.

The CDR3 nucleotides read TGTGCCTGGAGTGAAGGGACTAGCGGATTCTACAATGAGCAGTTCTTC. Amino acid sequence: CAWSEGTSGFYNEQFF. This sequence joins TRBV30 and TRBJ2-1; 11 nucleotides line up with TRBD2. The CDR3 sequence is 16 residues long. Germline CDR1 reads GTSNPN; CDR2 reads SVGIG (reference sequence). Trimming took 1 base from V and 3 from J; bases not matched to a gene: 5.

This clonotype was observed at least ten times. The rearrangement links TRBV20-1 to TRBJ1-1; TRBD1 agrees at 10 bases. The V gene's germline CDR1 is DFQATT and CDR2 SNEGSKA (reference sequence). V shed 6 bases and J 5 bases; nucleotides not matched to a gene: 9. CDR3 length: 14 residues. CDR3 sequence: CSATAGTGATEAFF. In nucleotides, the CDR3 is TGCAGTGCGACGGCCGGGACAGGGGCGACTGAAGCTTTCTTT.

This clonotype was counted ten times or more. The CDR3 nucleotides read TGTGCCAGCAGCTTAGCGGTGGGGGAATTGTACGAGCAGTACTTC. It translates to CASSLAVGELYEQYF. The chain recombines TRBV11-2 with TRBJ2-7, with D possibly called TRBD1 or TRBD2 (5 bases each). This CDR3 spans 15 amino acids. Between the trimmed V and J ends, which lost 1 base and 4 bases, there was a span of 14 bases. CDR1 and CDR2 from the germline V gene are SGHAT and FQNNGV.

The V call is TRBV3-1, the J call TRBJ1-6; 9 nucleotides match TRBD1. Trimming removed 5 bases from V and 8 bases from J; junction bases left unmatched: 4. The CDR3 spans 14 residues. CDR1 is LGHDT, CDR2 YNNKEL, per germline (reference sequence). The chain's CDR3 is CASSIRTGDSPLHF. The CDR3 nucleotides are TGTGCCAGCAGCATACGGACAGGGGATTCACCCCTCCACTTT.

Only a few counts were recorded for this clonotype. The chain joins TRBV2 to TRBJ1-6; no definite D call. CDR3 length equals 15 residues. Germline CDR1 reads SNHLY; CDR2 reads FYNNEI. Trimming removed 6 bases at V and 2 bases at J, with 11 bases between. The CDR3 loop reads CASSEVEAYNSPLHF. The CDR3 nucleotides are TGTGCCAGCAGCGAGGTAGAAGCCTATAATTCACCCCTCCACTTT. The entire variable domain, with the rest obtained from reference TRBV2 and TRBJ1-6, is as follows: EPEVTQTPSHQVTQMGQEVILRCVPISNHLYFYWYRQILGQKVEFLVSFYNNEISEKSEIFDDQFSVERPDGSNFTLKIRSTKLEDSAMYFCASSEVEAYNSPLHFGNGTRLTVT.

The V gene is TRBV2, the J gene TRBJ1-1; TRBD1 aligns across 12 bases. This CDR3 region has 18 residues. CDR1 and CDR2 from the germline V gene are SNHLY and FYNNEI. Trimming took 6 bases from V and 5 from J; bases not matched to a gene: 16. CDR3 nucleotides: TGTGCCAGCAGCGCCCACCGGGACAGGGGGCGGCGTAATACTGAAGCTTTCTTT. Its translation: CASSAHRDRGRRNTEAFF.

This clonotype was recorded many times. The CDR3 nucleotides read TGTGCCAGCAGTTACTCAGGTCTAGCATACACCGGGGAGCTGTTTTTT. Protein product: CASSYSGLAYTGELFF. The chain joins TRBV6-6 to TRBJ2-2; possibly TRBD2 for D (5 bases). The CDR3 length is 16 residues. Trimming cost V 0 bases and J 3 bases, with 11 bases left between them. CDR1 and CDR2 from the germline V gene are MNHNY and SVGAGI (reference sequence).

Ten or more counts support this clonotype. This chain uses TRBV11-3 with TRBJ2-1; 10 nucleotides align to TRBD1. The CDR3 spans 14 residues. Germline trimming cut 4 bases from V and 4 bases from J; bases unmatched to any gene: 1. The V gene's germline CDR1 is SGHNT and CDR2 YENEEA. CDR3: CASSSDRGYNEQFF. The CDR3 DNA follows: TGTGCCAGCAGCTCGGACAGGGGGTACAATGAGCAGTTCTTC. The full variable domain, with the rest looked up from reference TRBV11-3 and TRBJ2-1, is EAGVVQSPRYKIIEKKQPVAFWCNPISGHNTLYWYLQNLGQGPELLIRYENEEAVDDSQLPKDRFSAERLKGVDSTLKIQPAELGDSAVYLCASSSDRGYNEQFFGPGTRLTVL.

This clonotype occurred many times. The chain has TRBV20-1 and TRBJ1-5; D is uncertain. V was pared by 5 bases and J by 5 bases, with 10 bases between. The germline gives CDR1 DFQATT, CDR2 SNEGSKA (reference sequence). The CDR3 has 12 amino acids. For the CDR3, the DNA is TGCAGTGCTCAAACGGATTATCAGCCCCAGCATTTT. Translating it yields CSAQTDYQPQHF.

The table lists this clonotype with many counts. This chain uses TRBV12-3 or TRBV12-4 with TRBJ1-6, with a possible D match to TRBD1 (6 bases). There are 15 residues in the CDR3. V gave up 7 bases and J gave up 8 bases, with 18 bases separating them. The CDR3, as DNA: TGTGCCAGCACCCTTGGGGGGGGGCGGGATTCACCCCTCCACTTT. It yields the protein CASTLGGGRDSPLHF.

The chain employs TRBV9 and TRBJ2-6; D might be TRBD1 or TRBD2, each matching 5 bases. The germline CDR1 and CDR2 sequences are SGDLS and YYNGEE. This CDR3 has 18 amino acids. V lost 4 bases to trimming and J lost 0 bases, with 17 bases between them. The CDR3 DNA sequence: TGTGCCAGCAGCTCCCCCAGGGACGGAAGCTCTGGGGCCAACGTCCTGACTTTC. This encodes CASSSPRDGSSGANVLTF.

Many counts were recorded for this clonotype. The chain couples TRBV20-1 to TRBJ1-2; D uncertain. Per germline, CDR1 DFQATT and CDR2 SNEGSKA (reference sequence). V dropped 6 bases and J dropped 1 base, with 12 bases sitting between them. The CDR3 has 13 residues. CDR3 nucleotides: TGCAGTGCCTCTGCTCCGGATAACTATGGCTACACCTTC. It yields the protein CSASAPDNYGYTF.